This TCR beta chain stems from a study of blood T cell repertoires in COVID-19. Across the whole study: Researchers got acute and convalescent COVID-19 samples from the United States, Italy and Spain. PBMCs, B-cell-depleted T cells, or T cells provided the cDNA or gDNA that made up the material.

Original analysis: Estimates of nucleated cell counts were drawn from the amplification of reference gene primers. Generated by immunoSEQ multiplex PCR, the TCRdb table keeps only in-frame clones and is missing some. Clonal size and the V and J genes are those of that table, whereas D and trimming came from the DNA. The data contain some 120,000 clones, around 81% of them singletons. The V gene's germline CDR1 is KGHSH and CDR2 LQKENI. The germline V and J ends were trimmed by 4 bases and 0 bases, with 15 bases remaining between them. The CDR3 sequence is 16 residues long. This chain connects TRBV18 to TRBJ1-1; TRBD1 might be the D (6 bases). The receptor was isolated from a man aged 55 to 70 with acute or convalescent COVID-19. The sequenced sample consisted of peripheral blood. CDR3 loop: CASSRREDSVNTEAFF. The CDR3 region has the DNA TGTGCCAGCTCACGGCGAGAGGACAGTGTGAACACTGAAGCTTTCTTT. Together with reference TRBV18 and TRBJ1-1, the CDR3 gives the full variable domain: NAGVMQNPRHLVRRRGQEARLRCSPMKGHSHVYWYRQLPEEGLKFMVYLQKENIIDESGMPKERFSAEFPKEGPSILRIQQVVRGDSAAYFCASSRREDSVNTEAFFGQGTRLTVV.